This T cell receptor (beta chain) appears in the sequencing data of a study of CD8+ T cells in alopecia areata. Study-wide background: Oral tofacitinib, 5 to 10 mg twice daily, was given in an open-label trial.

The study, taken as a whole, reports: Sequencing of scalp samples also includes resident alphabeta T cells from normal skin.

Obtained from alopecia areata patients were lesional scalp punch biopsies along with peripheral blood. Sorted out of PBMCs were CD4+ T cells and CD8+ T cells. Germline CDR1 and CDR2: SQVTM and ANQGSEA. J lost 5 bases, V lost 4 bases, and 12 bases had no gene match. This CDR3 is 15 amino acids long. RNA extraction and reverse transcription yielded cDNA as sequencing template. Generated by immunoSEQ multiplex PCR, the TCRdb table keeps only in-frame clones and is missing some. Of about 97,000 clones detected, 41% appear once; the ten largest clones hold around 1.5%. This clone was counted between two and nine times. Its antigen remains unknown.

The chain is built from TRBV29-1 and TRBJ2-5; 8 bases match TRBD1. Specimen: CD4+ T cells sorted from blood. The sequence derives from a human donor with alopecia areata. CDR3 coding DNA: TGCAGCGTTGCCCCCAGGACAGGGATGGGGGAGACCCAGTACTTC. Amino acid sequence: CSVAPRTGMGETQYF.